One and the same sample provided the 14 T cell receptor beta chains below, sequenced in a study of cytomegalovirus exposure and HLA in healthy donors. It was with 60 Vbeta and 13 Jbeta primers that the PCR ran. This table comes from immunoSEQ multiplex PCR, and its TCRdb copy is limited to in-frame clones, with some not included. The repertoire holds roughly 81,000 clones, with less than 80% as singletons. Sequencing input: PBMCs. Receptor source: a man between 25 and 39 years old in good health and CMV-seronegative.

The rearrangement links TRBV19 to TRBJ1-2; tentatively, D is TRBD1 (5 bases). The CDR3 extends over 15 amino acids. CDR1 and CDR2 from the germline V gene are LNHDA and SQIVND (reference sequence). Trimming took 5 bases from V and 0 from J, leaving 13 bases between them. CDR3 DNA: TGTGCCAGTAGTTTTGGATCGACAGCTAACTATGGCTACACCTTC. It yields the protein CASSFGSTANYGYTF.

A few counts support this clone. The chain employs TRBV16 and TRBJ2-2, with 7 bases fitting TRBD1. This CDR3 comprises 16 residues. Looked up from germline, CDR1 is KGHSY and CDR2 is FQNENV. The trim removed 7 bases at V and 0 bases at J, leaving 8 bases unmatched. CDR3 in DNA: TGTGCCAGCACCACCCGAGGGGGCGCGAACACCGGGGAGCTGTTTTTT. Its translation: CASTTRGGANTGELFF.

Of note for this clone: The germline gene is not matched at one end of the junction; a read error may be the cause. CDR3 residues: CSSSWTADPNTGELFF. The DNA of the CDR3 is TGTTCCAGCAGCTGGACAGCGGACCCGAACACCGGGGAGCTGTTTTTT. This sequence joins TRBV7-9 and TRBJ2-2, with D tentatively TRBD1 (6 bases). This CDR3 has 16 amino acids. Germline CDR1 is SEHNR and CDR2 is FQNEAQ (reference sequence).

The V and J genes are TRBV30 and TRBJ2-2, with D perhaps TRBD2 (5 bases). The CDR3 totals 14 residues. The V end was cut by 1 base, the J end by 3 bases, with 9 bases between. Germline values: CDR1 GTSNPN, CDR2 SVGIG (reference sequence). CDR3 nucleotides: TGTGCCTGGAGTGGGAGGTCCGACACCGGGGAGCTGTTTTTT. The encoded protein is CAWSGRSDTGELFF. Combining the CDR3 with reference TRBV30 and TRBJ2-2 gives the whole variable domain SQTIHQWPATLVQPVGSPLSLECTVEGTSNPNLYWYRQAAGRGLQLLFYSVGIGQISSEVPQNLSASRPQDRQFILSSKKLLLSDSGFYLCAWSGRSDTGELFFGEGSRLTVL.

The chain carries TRBV7-2 and TRBJ1-1; D gene uncertain. Trimming stripped 7 bases from V and 7 bases from J, with 16 bases between. CDR1 is SGHTA, CDR2 FQGNSA, per germline. CDR3 size: 13 residues. CDR3: CASTQEARFEAFF. The CDR3 DNA follows: TGTGCCAGCACCCAAGAGGCACGGTTTGAAGCTTTCTTT.

The rearrangement joins TRBV29-1 to TRBJ1-1; D gene unclear. Trimming pared 2 bases from V and 3 bases from J, leaving 4 bases between. Germline assignment: CDR1 SQVTM and CDR2 ANQGSEA. The CDR3 totals 11 residues. CDR3 residues: CSVERDTEAFF. CDR3 in DNA: TGCAGCGTTGAAAGAGACACTGAAGCTTTCTTT. The entire variable domain, with the rest obtained from reference TRBV29-1 and TRBJ1-1, is as follows: SAVISQKPSRDICQRGTSLTIQCQVDSQVTMMFWYRQQPGQSLTLIATANQGSEATYESGFVIDKFPISRPNLTFSTLTVSNMSPEDSSIYLCSVERDTEAFFGQGTRLTVV.

V and J are TRBV5-4 and TRBJ2-3; D perhaps matches TRBD1 (5 bases). The germline gives CDR1 SGHNT, CDR2 YYREEE (reference sequence). This CDR3 comprises 12 residues. The CDR3 DNA follows: TGTGCACAATCCAGGGATGCAGATACGCAGTATTTT. Its translation: CAQSRDADTQYF.

The chain recombines TRBV5-6 with TRBJ2-3, with TRBD1 as a possible D gene (5 bases). Trimming took off 3 bases at V and 8 bases at J, with 13 bases between the two ends. CDR1 and CDR2 from the germline V gene are SGHDT and YYEEEE. This CDR3 comprises 13 residues. The CDR3 here is CASSSRARFTQYF. Written as DNA, the CDR3 is TGTGCCAGCAGCTCCAGGGCGAGGTTTACGCAGTATTTT.

J is TRBJ1-4 and V is TRBV7-2; D is unresolved. V shed 4 bases and J shed 0 bases, with 9 bases lying between them. This CDR3 has 15 residues. Looked up from germline, CDR1 is SGHTA and CDR2 is FQGNSA. The CDR3 bases are TGTGCCAGCAGCTCAAACACCGCAACTAATGAAAAACTGTTTTTT. Its protein product is CASSSNTATNEKLFF.

CDR3 residues: CASRIGRGKEKLFF. CDR3 coding DNA: TGTGCCAGCCGAATTGGGAGGGGGAAGGAAAAACTGTTTTTT. V is TRBV27 and J is TRBJ1-4; the D gene is possibly TRBD1 (6 bases). Trimming took off 8 bases at V and 8 bases at J, with 18 bases between the two ends. Germline-derived CDR1 and CDR2 are MNHEY and SMNVEV (reference sequence). CDR3 length: 14 residues.

The chain has TRBV7-2 and TRBJ1-1; TRBD1 is a possible D gene (5 bases). V gave up 1 base and J gave up 3 bases, with 9 bases separating them. Germline CDR1 SGHTA, CDR2 FQGNSA. The CDR3 is 14 residues long. CDR3 sequence reads: CASSLGREDTEAFF. Here the CDR3 DNA reads TGTGCCAGCAGCTTAGGCAGGGAGGACACTGAAGCTTTCTTT.

This clone showed up just once. The chain links TRBV21-1 to TRBJ1-1. TRBV21-1 is annotated as a pseudogene. The CDR3 totals 15 residues. CDR3 bases: TGTGCCAGCAGCCTTCGTGAGGCATCCTCCGGGGGAGCTTTCTTT. Protein sequence: CASSLREASSGGAFF.

This clone was observed a single time. CDR3 amino acids: CASSLRTLSYNEQFF. The CDR3 region has the DNA TGTGCCAGCAGTTTAAGGACACTCTCCTACAATGAGCAGTTCTTC. The chain recombines TRBV28 with TRBJ2-1, with D possibly TRBD1 on 5 matching bases. V was pared by 2 bases and J by 0 bases, with 8 bases between. Per the germline V gene, CDR1 is MDHEN and CDR2 is SYDVKM. CDR3 length equals 15 residues.

Comments on this clone: A read error may produce the germline difference seen at one junction end. The chain carries TRBV19 and TRBJ1-5; D not resolved. CDR1 is LNHDA and CDR2 is SQIVND in the germline V gene (reference sequence). The CDR3 consists of 13 residues. As DNA, the CDR3 is TGTGCCAGTAGTATTCAAGTCCAGGCTTTTATGATTTTT. Amino acid sequence: CASSIQVQAFMIF. Full variable domain (missing parts from reference TRBV19 and TRBJ1-5): DGGITQSPKYLFRKEGQNVTLSCEQNLNHDAMYWYRQDPGQGLRLIYYSQIVNDFQKGDIAEGYSVSREKKESFPLTVTSAQKNPTAFYLCASSIQVQAFMIFGDGTRLSIL.